This TCR beta chain emerged from a study of T cells in localized non-small cell lung cancer. Study results and caveats: Appearances in adjacent lung were noted for a median approximately 58 of the top 100 tumor clones.

A remark on this clone: Its matching antigen is unknown.

V lost 2 bases to trimming and J lost 7 bases, with 12 bases between them. The germline gives CDR1 MNHNS, CDR2 SASEGT. This CDR3 has 14 amino acids. The table came from immunoSEQ multiplex PCR; TCRdb's copy has only in-frame clones and leaves some out. The profile shows roughly 48,000 clones, about 72% of them singletons. The chain uses TRBV6-1 and TRBJ1-5; maybe TRBD1 (5 bases). Specimen: peripheral blood, collected before any cancer treatment. This clonotype was sampled from a man aged 35 to 69 with stage I squamous cell lung carcinoma. The CDR3 DNA follows: TGTGCCAGCAGTGAAAAAGGGGTGGGACAGCCCCAGCATTTT. This translates into CASSEKGVGQPQHF.